Here is one T cell receptor beta chain with its context. Its antigen is as yet unknown. Primers included in the PCR were 60 Vbeta and 13 Jbeta primers. Profiled with immunoSEQ multiplex PCR; TCRdb holds only in-frame clones, not every one. This sample carries tens of thousands of clones, more than 70% of them seen once, and the ten largest clones take 25%. This entry comes from a study of cytomegalovirus exposure and HLA in healthy donors. General study points: As was reported, the classifier diagnosed cytomegalovirus status with high specificity and sensitivity. Researchers catalogued 164 TCR beta chains as cytomegalovirus-associated. A missense DCLRE1C variant was associated with V- and J-gene trimming of TCR beta chains in a later analysis, and an independent cohort replicated the association. The authors later found TCR association rates varying by HLA locus, with DRB1 most and HLA-C fewest.

V lost 7 bases to trimming and J lost 3 bases; unmatched junction nucleotides: 8. Germline values: CDR1 LNHDA, CDR2 SQIVND (reference sequence). This CDR3 is 14 amino acids long. The specimen was PBMCs. The sequence was obtained from a man between 50 and 59 years old in good health and CMV-seropositive. The rearrangement uses TRBV19 and TRBJ1-1, with 7 bases that match TRBD1. The CDR3 sequence is CASTAGQGDTEAFF. CDR3 DNA: TGTGCCAGTACGGCCGGGCAGGGGGACACTGAAGCTTTCTTT.